One sample yielded the 28 T cell receptor beta chains listed below, sequenced in a study of spatial heterogeneity in lung cancer. TCRdb used MiXCR to reprocess the 5' RACE reads, holding one entry per CDR3 protein. The sample has about 120,000 distinct CDR3 sequences; 9% to 15% are singletons. The time point was: blood at routine non-recurrence follow-up after resection. No cell sorting; template was whole RNA from tumor, lung tissue or PBMC. Source: PBMCs, taken at follow-up. These receptors all come from a male donor with early-stage non-small cell lung cancer.

This clonotype showed up many times. The genes are TRBV20-1 and TRBJ1-1; tentatively, D is TRBD1 (5 bases). Trimming shortened V by 5 bases and J by 0 bases, and 10 bases separated the two germline ends. Germline CDR1 reads DFQATT; CDR2 reads SNEGSKA (reference sequence). CDR3 size: 13 residues. As DNA, the CDR3 is TGCAGTGCTGACCAGGGCATGAACACTGAAGCTTTCTTT. This codes for CSADQGMNTEAFF.

This clonotype was seen at least ten times. CDR3 sequence (DNA): TGCGCCAGCAGCCAAGATGGGGGATCGGTCGGTACGCAGTATTTT. The encoded protein is CASSQDGGSVGTQYF. The V and J genes are TRBV4-3 and TRBJ2-3; D possibly matches TRBD1 or TRBD2 (5 bases each). The CDR3 is 15 amino acids. V lost 0 bases to trimming and J lost 8 bases, with 15 bases between them. The germline V gene has CDR1 LGHNA and CDR2 YSLEER.

The rearrangement joins TRBV2 to TRBJ1-2; D is unresolved. The CDR3 totals 10 residues. In germline, CDR1 is SNHLY, CDR2 FYNNEI. Trimming pared 8 bases from V and 5 bases from J, leaving 6 bases between. The CDR3 spells CASGSYGYTF. CDR3 nucleotide sequence: TGTGCCAGCGGGTCTTATGGCTACACCTTC.

This clonotype appeared many times. The rearrangement links TRBV2 to TRBJ2-5, with unresolved D. V shed 2 bases and J shed 2 bases, with 12 bases lying between them. This CDR3 is 15 amino acids long. CDR1 is SNHLY, CDR2 FYNNEI, per germline. CDR3 protein: CASSELGSAQETQYF. The CDR3 DNA reads TGTGCCAGCAGTGAATTGGGGTCAGCTCAAGAGACCCAGTACTTC.

This clonotype was counted a few times. V usage is TRBV10-3 and J usage is TRBJ2-7; D is undetermined. Germline lookup yields CDR1 ENHRY and CDR2 SYGVKD. The CDR3 loop spans 12 amino acids. Trimming shortened V by 2 bases and J by 5 bases, and 7 bases separated the two germline ends. The CDR3 sequence is CAISEGPNEQYF. CDR3 DNA sequence: TGTGCCATCAGTGAGGGTCCCAACGAGCAGTACTTC.

This clonotype showed up many times. The genes are TRBV9 and TRBJ2-1, with 8 bases lining up with TRBD1. The CDR3 length is 13 residues. CDR1 and CDR2 from the germline V gene are SGDLS and YYNGEE. The V and J ends lost 0 bases and 7 bases, in that order; junction bases with no gene match: 0. The CDR3 protein is CASSVGQGNEQFF. Here the CDR3 DNA reads TGTGCCAGCAGCGTAGGACAGGGGAATGAGCAGTTCTTC.

In its sample, this clonotype was seen many times. The chain couples TRBV12-3 or TRBV12-4 to TRBJ2-1; TRBD2 agrees at 14 bases. CDR3 length equals 15 residues. Losses at the gene ends were 4 bases for V and 8 bases for J; bases not matched to a gene: 4. This CDR3 is CASSSTSGGAHEQFF. The CDR3 DNA reads as TGTGCCAGCAGTTCGACTAGCGGGGGGGCCCATGAGCAGTTCTTC.

The V call is TRBV6-1, the J call TRBJ2-1; D gene uncertain. Trimming pared 7 bases from V and 5 bases from J, leaving 15 bases between. The CDR3 sequence is 14 residues long. Looked up from germline, CDR1 is MNHNS and CDR2 is SASEGT. The CDR3: CASNPRARNNEQFF. For the CDR3, the DNA is TGTGCCAGCAACCCACGGGCCCGGAACAATGAGCAGTTCTTC.

By sample share, this clonotype is medium-sized. The chain employs TRBV10-3 and TRBJ2-3; D is possibly TRBD2 (6 bases). CDR1 is ENHRY, CDR2 SYGVKD, per germline. The CDR3 has 14 residues. V dropped 6 bases and J dropped 6 bases, with 16 bases sitting between them. CDR3 in DNA: TGTGCCATCAGCCCAGCGGGTCAAAGGGATACGCAGTATTTT. Its protein is CAISPAGQRDTQYF.

The chain couples TRBV11-3 to TRBJ2-1; 12 positions agree with TRBD2. This CDR3 has 16 amino acids. Per the germline V gene, CDR1 is SGHNT and CDR2 is YENEEA. J gave up 7 bases and V 5 bases, and 9 bases lay outside the gene matches. In DNA form, the CDR3 reads TGTGCCAGCAGCCACACCCCACTAGCGGGGGGTAATGAGCAGTTCTTC. Residues: CASSHTPLAGGNEQFF.

Many counts were recorded for this clonotype. This sequence joins TRBV5-1 and TRBJ1-1; perhaps TRBD1 as D (5 bases). The CDR3 sequence is 14 residues long. Germline CDR1 and CDR2: SGHRS and YFSETQ. The germline V and J ends were trimmed by 5 bases and 1 base, with 12 bases remaining between them. The CDR3 DNA follows: TGCGCCAGCAGTCGGGACCCAGAGAACACTGAAGCTTTCTTT. Its translation: CASSRDPENTEAFF.

This clonotype occurred many times. The chain carries TRBV4-1 and TRBJ1-1; 9 bases are a match to TRBD1. CDR1 and CDR2 from the germline V gene are MGHRA and YSYEKL. The J segment lost 10 bases and the V segment lost 2 bases, leaving 14 bases of the junction unmatched. This CDR3 spans 16 amino acids. The CDR3 DNA reads TGCGCCAGCAGCCAAAATACGGGACAGGGCAAATACTCAGCTTTCTTT. This codes for CASSQNTGQGKYSAFF.

In this sample, this clonotype turned up many times. The V and J genes are TRBV20-1 and TRBJ1-2; D call uncertain. The V and J ends lost 5 bases and 4 bases respectively, with 14 bases between them. The CDR3 loop spans 13 amino acids. Looked up from germline, CDR1 is DFQATT and CDR2 is SNEGSKA (reference sequence). The CDR3 is CSAYRPIVYGYTF. The CDR3 nucleotides are TGCAGTGCTTACCGTCCGATCGTCTATGGCTACACCTTC.

In DNA form, the CDR3 reads TGCAGTGCTAGGCCCCCGAAGGGTCCCCAAGAGACCCAGTACTTC. Protein product: CSARPPKGPQETQYF. The genes are TRBV20-1 and TRBJ2-5; D not resolved. Germline CDR1 DFQATT, CDR2 SNEGSKA (reference sequence). V lost 3 bases, J lost 1 base, and 15 bases lay in between. This CDR3 spans 15 amino acids.

This clonotype appeared a few times. The chain joins TRBV20-1 to TRBJ1-6; TRBD1 aligns across 7 bases. Losses at the gene ends were 3 bases for V and 5 bases for J; bases not matched to a gene: 7. Germline CDR1 reads DFQATT; CDR2 reads SNEGSKA (reference sequence). The CDR3 contains 15 residues. The DNA for the CDR3 is TGCAGTGCTAGCCCGTCACAGGGGAATAATTCACCCCTCCACTTT. This translates into CSASPSQGNNSPLHF.

The chain has TRBV3-1 and TRBJ1-5; D is ambiguous. This CDR3 is 15 amino acids long. Germline V gene lookup returns CDR1 LGHDT and CDR2 YNNKEL (reference sequence). The V end was cut by 0 bases, the J end by 2 bases, with 8 bases between. The CDR3 DNA sequence: TGTGCCAGCAGCCAAGATTGGCGTGGCAATCAGCCCCAGCATTTT. It encodes CASSQDWRGNQPQHF.

There are many counts of this clonotype. The rearrangement links TRBV29-1 to TRBJ2-1, with D hard to call. Germline-derived CDR1 and CDR2 are SQVTM and ANQGSEA. V lost 4 bases to trimming and J lost 9 bases, with 16 bases between them. This CDR3 region has 13 residues. Here the CDR3 DNA reads TGCAGCGTTGGAGGAAGATTTAGCTCTGAGCAGTTCTTC. Translation gives CSVGGRFSSEQFF.

V usage is TRBV6-2 or TRBV6-3 and J usage is TRBJ2-2, with a weak D call TRBD2 (5 bases). Germline V gives CDR1 MNHEY, CDR2 SVGEGT. Trimming left V 5 bases short and J 2 bases short, with 18 bases between. The CDR3 is 17 residues long. CDR3 nucleotide sequence: TGTGCCAGCAGTCTTACTACTAGTTTATCCAACACCGGGGAGCTGTTTTTT. It specifies CASSLTTSLSNTGELFF.

This clonotype was found a few times. The rearrangement links TRBV11-2 to TRBJ2-1, with 10 bases identical to TRBD2. The CDR3 sequence is 15 residues long. In germline, CDR1 is SGHAT, CDR2 FQNNGV. Germline trimming cut 1 base from V and 8 bases from J; bases unmatched to any gene: 5. This chain's CDR3 is CASSLAGTSADEQFF. The CDR3 nucleotides read TGTGCCAGCAGCTTAGCGGGGACTAGCGCGGATGAGCAGTTCTTC.

The rearrangement joins TRBV28 to TRBJ2-1; TRBD2 agrees at 7 bases. V gave up 7 bases and J gave up 0 bases; unmatched junction bases: 6. CDR3 length equals 15 residues. The V gene's germline CDR1 is MDHEN and CDR2 SYDVKM. CDR3 coding DNA: TGTGCCAGCATCTCCCGCGGGGGCTCCTACAATGAGCAGTTCTTC. Translating it yields CASISRGGSYNEQFF.

The chain employs TRBV5-1 and TRBJ2-1; 11 nucleotides agree with TRBD1. V trimming: 3 bases; J trimming: 7 bases; junction bases outside the gene matches: 9. CDR3 size: 16 residues. Per germline, CDR1 SGHRS and CDR2 YFSETQ. For the CDR3, the DNA is TGCGCCAGCAGCTCCAACCGGGACAGGGGGAAAAATGAGCAGTTCTTC. It codes for CASSSNRDRGKNEQFF.

The chain links TRBV28 to TRBJ2-7; the D is unclear. The CDR3 runs to 13 residues. V lost 3 bases and J 3 bases, leaving 9 bases between the germline ends. The V gene's germline CDR1 is MDHEN and CDR2 SYDVKM. The CDR3 sequence: CASSFPRSYEQYF. CDR3 DNA sequence: TGTGCCAGCAGTTTTCCCCGAAGCTACGAGCAGTACTTC.

At least ten counts were recorded for this clonotype. This chain connects TRBV9 to TRBJ2-7; maybe TRBD1 (6 bases). The CDR3 loop spans 15 amino acids. Germline assignment: CDR1 SGDLS and CDR2 YYNGEE. The V end was cut by 2 bases, the J end by 3 bases, with 15 bases between. CDR3 in amino acids: CASSVGGQGYYEQYF. In DNA, the CDR3 is TGTGCCAGCAGCGTGGGCGGGCAGGGGTACTACGAGCAGTACTTC.

The chain combines TRBV10-2 with TRBJ1-4; no clear D. Looked up from germline, CDR1 is WSHSY and CDR2 is SAAADI. This CDR3 has 11 residues. V was clipped by 3 bases and J by 11 bases, with 7 bases between them. The CDR3 nucleotides read TGCGCCAGCAGTGATACCGGGAAACTGTTTTTT. This gives the protein CASSDTGKLFF.

Ten or more counts support this clonotype. This sequence joins TRBV7-3 and TRBJ1-6; the D is unclear. The V gene lost 2 bases and the J gene lost 7 bases, with 9 bases spanning the gap. The germline CDR1 and CDR2 sequences are SGHTA and FQGTGA. CDR3 length: 14 residues. The CDR3 sequence is CASSLGTANSPLHF. CDR3 in DNA: TGTGCCAGCAGCTTAGGCACAGCCAATTCACCCCTCCACTTT.

This clonotype was seen a single time. The chain has TRBV6-6 and TRBJ1-5; 10 bases agree with TRBD1. The germline V gene encodes CDR1 MNHNY and CDR2 SVGAGI (reference sequence). The CDR3 covers 19 residues. The V gene end was trimmed by 5 bases and the J gene end by 0 bases; junction bases not matched to a gene: 13. DNA for the CDR3: TGTGCCAGCAGTCCCGGACAGGGGGAGCCCCTATATAGCAATCAGCCCCAGCATTTT. It translates to CASSPGQGEPLYSNQPQHF.

This clonotype has a handful of counts. The chain links TRBV24-1 to TRBJ2-5; D is perhaps TRBD1 (5 bases). This CDR3 is built from 13 residues. The V gene lost 4 bases and the J gene lost 6 bases, with 11 bases spanning the gap. Looked up from germline, CDR1 is KGHDR and CDR2 is SFDVKD. CDR3 sequence: CATSENKGKTQYF. The CDR3 bases are TGTGCCACCAGTGAAAACAAGGGGAAGACCCAGTACTTC.

This chain connects TRBV20-1 to TRBJ1-2, with a weak D call TRBD1 (5 bases). The CDR3 has 14 residues. V lost 6 bases and J 0 bases, leaving 14 bases between the germline ends. Per germline, CDR1 DFQATT and CDR2 SNEGSKA (reference sequence). The CDR3 spells CSAQRGRTNYGYTF. CDR3 coding DNA: TGCAGTGCCCAAAGGGGCAGAACTAACTATGGCTACACCTTC.